The following is a T cell receptor (beta chain) sequence with its context. Antigen specificity is unknown. A multiplex PCR was run with 60 Vbeta primers and 13 Jbeta primers. Using immunoSEQ multiplex PCR, the repertoire was profiled, and TCRdb retains in-frame clones only, with some absent. This table lists about 200,000 clones. This record belongs to a study of cytomegalovirus exposure and HLA in healthy donors. Study in general: Genotyping showed roughly 83% of 350 to 400 donors falling in the Caucasian-associated ancestry cluster. Study conclusions and caveats: Immune exposure information available was restricted to CMV serostatus. Most TCR sequences were rare, but some public TCRs occurred in many donors.

Sequenced input: PBMCs. This clonotype originated in a woman between 25 and 40 years old in good health and CMV-seropositive.

The CDR3 coding sequence is TGTGCCAGCAGTGCGGGATCGACAGGTTTTTATGGCTACACCTTC. This sequence encodes CASSAGSTGFYGYTF. The chain joins TRBV6-1 to TRBJ1-2, with D possibly TRBD1 on 6 matching bases. In germline, CDR1 is MNHNS, CDR2 SASEGT. Trimming took off 4 bases at V and 5 bases at J, with 17 bases between the two ends. The CDR3 has 15 residues.